This T cell receptor (beta chain) was observed in a study of cytomegalovirus exposure and HLA in healthy donors. Per the germline V gene, CDR1 is MDHEN and CDR2 is SYDVKM. V trimming: 6 bases; J trimming: 5 bases; junction bases outside the gene matches: 5. This CDR3 has 16 residues. Both 60 Vbeta primers and 13 Jbeta primers went into the PCR. Generated by immunoSEQ multiplex PCR, the TCRdb table keeps only in-frame clones and is missing some. In the table there are roughly 100,000 clones, 85% of which are singletons. This chain connects TRBV28 to TRBJ1-6, with 12 bases identical to TRBD1. What was sequenced was PBMCs. The clonotype comes from a man between 25 and 39 years old in good health and CMV-seronegative. Here the CDR3 DNA reads TGTGCCAGCAGGGGGACAGGGGGCTCGGATAATTCACCCCTCCACTTT. It specifies CASRGTGGSDNSPLHF.